This T cell receptor beta chain emerged from a study of blood T cell repertoires in COVID-19. Background on the study: Acute-phase and convalescent COVID-19 samples originated in the United States, Italy and Spain. From T cells, B-cell-depleted T cells, or PBMCs came the material, which was cDNA or gDNA.

The CDR3 is made up of 15 amino acids. Germline V gives CDR1 SGHVS, CDR2 FQNEAQ. V was cut by 0 bases and J by 0 bases, with 8 bases left in between. The authors' processing: Reference gene primer amplification gave estimated nucleated cell counts. Clones were read by immunoSEQ multiplex PCR, and TCRdb kept only the in-frame ones, dropping some. The DNA gave D and trimming, while V, J and clone size come from that table. The table includes fewer than 350,000 clones, 86% detected once. This chain connects TRBV7-8 to TRBJ1-1, with D tentatively TRBD1 (6 bases). This receptor was obtained from a woman aged 25 to 45 with COVID-19, enrolled during active disease. Sequences were obtained from peripheral blood. The CDR3 DNA is TGTGCCAGCAGCTTAGCGCAGGGGATGAACACTGAAGCTTTCTTT. Residues: CASSLAQGMNTEAFF.